This T cell receptor (beta chain) was captured by sequencing in a study of cytomegalovirus exposure and HLA in healthy donors (dated by TCRdb to the late 2010s). Notes on the research overall: A later analysis indicated that the 120 or so validation repertoires were generated on the platform also employed for the 670 or so repertoires of the first cohort. The aim of the study was to test whether cataloging public T cell receptors could identify signatures of past pathogen exposure. Along with the 666-subject first cohort, a separate validation cohort of 120 different subjects was used. To predict cytomegalovirus infection status, the study combined high-throughput TCR immunosequencing, statistical association of individual TCRs with disease status, and machine learning.

The investigation overall reported the following: The authors suggested that the approach could potentially be extended to other disease states and immunological phenotypes. A later analysis had no HLA typing for the validation cohort, so co-occurrence there was scored across all 110 or so repertoires. In vitro tests confirmed that a few of the cytomegalovirus-associated TCR beta chains recognize cytomegalovirus antigens. Cytomegalovirus status was reported to be diagnosed by the classifier with high specificity and sensitivity in both the original and validation cohorts. The study listed 150 to 200 TCR beta chains as associated with cytomegalovirus. In a later analysis, TCRs clustered in the first cohort were found to also tend to co-occur in the roughly 130 validation repertoires, with approximately 95% of cluster scores above 0. Across donors, most TCR sequences were observed very rarely, whereas some public TCRs were present in many individuals.

The donors were included in the validation cohort of 120 subjects, a group kept apart from the approximately 690-subject first cohort. Notes on this clone: There is no known antigen for this receptor. Within one base of it there is no much larger clone, and no base qualities were kept.

CDR1 and CDR2 are drawn from the germline V gene (reference sequence): MNHEY, SMNVEV. The V end loses 11 bases and the J end loses 0 bases, and a stretch of 13 bases separates them. The CDR3 runs 13 amino acids, cysteine and phenylalanine included. Only CDR3 DNA remains: 39 bases, in frame from the first base. The library relied on the immunoSEQ multiplex PCR assay. The authors processed their data as follows. A statistical classification framework was developed to diagnose cytomegalovirus status using the catalog of TCR beta chain sequences. TCRdb took this table from immuneACCESS and kept in-frame rearrangements with V and J called. Such tables lack part of the clones; where checked against another copy, unresolved V genes explain under half of the gap, and the rest is unexplained. From that table come the V and J calls and clone size; the DNA was used to work out D and trimming. The sample table lists roughly 350,000 clones, about nine tenths of them with a count of one. The ten largest clones take up under 0.85% of the sample.

This receptor chain uses TRBV27 and TRBJ1-1, with the identity of the D gene unclear. The sequence was collected from a woman between 18 and 29 years old in good health and CMV-seronegative. Material: PBMCs. The DNA sequence follows: TGTGCCGCCCGGAGTCATCTGAACACTGAAGCTTTCTTT. Its protein product is CAARSHLNTEAFF.